These 10 T cell receptor beta chains came from one sample sequenced in a study of patients with pleural tuberculosis. TCRdb independently ran MiXCR on the reads; one entry per CDR3 protein. The sample has some 48,000 distinct CDR3 sequences; around 7% are singletons. All receptors derive from a human donor with pleural tuberculosis.

This clonotype came up many times. The chain couples TRBV4-2 to TRBJ2-3, with D maybe TRBD1 (5 bases). This CDR3 comprises 16 residues. Germline CDR1 and CDR2: LGHNA and YNFKEQ. V was clipped by 4 bases and J by 1 base, with 15 bases between them. The CDR3 region has the DNA TGTGCCAGCAGCCTTATACAAGGGGTCGGCACAGATACGCAGTATTTT. Translated, it gives CASSLIQGVGTDTQYF.

There are a few counts of this clonotype. The V call is TRBV11-2, the J call TRBJ2-4; D is possibly TRBD1 or TRBD2 (5 bases each). This CDR3 comprises 15 residues. CDR1 SGHAT and CDR2 FQNNGV come from the germline V gene. The V and J ends lost 4 bases and 6 bases respectively, with 16 bases between them. CDR3 coding DNA: TGTGCCAGCAGCTCGCCCCGGGACGGAGGAAACATTCAGTACTTC. It yields the protein CASSSPRDGGNIQYF.

Comment on this clonotype: The final CDR3 position lacks the conserved phenylalanine or tryptophan, pointing to a likely read error. The V gene is TRBV29-1, the J gene TRBJ1-1; D not certain. This CDR3 spans 13 amino acids. Germline lookup yields CDR1 SQVTM and CDR2 ANQGSEA. V lost 3 bases, J lost 7 bases, and 15 bases lay in between. For the CDR3, the DNA is TGCAGCGTTGAGGGTGACTCAGGAGGTGAAGCTTTCCTT. Amino acid sequence: CSVEGDSGGEAFL.

This clonotype has a count of ten or more. The V gene is TRBV4-1, the J gene TRBJ1-1, with D tentatively TRBD1 (5 bases). This CDR3 is built from 14 residues. Trimming left V 3 bases short and J 3 bases short, with 11 bases between. The germline CDR1 and CDR2 sequences are MGHRA and YSYEKL. The CDR3 sequence: CASSQGPWDTEAFF. The CDR3 region has the DNA TGCGCCAGCAGCCAGGGACCATGGGACACTGAAGCTTTCTTT.

This clonotype was detected many times. The chain uses TRBV12-5 and TRBJ2-5; TRBD1 aligns across 7 bases. Germline V gene data show CDR1 as LGHNT and CDR2 as FRNRAP. Losses at the gene ends were 5 bases for V and 4 bases for J; bases not matched to a gene: 10. The CDR3 extends over 15 amino acids. The CDR3 reads CASGLGTVMAETQYF. DNA of the CDR3: TGTGCTAGTGGTCTCGGGACAGTAATGGCAGAGACCCAGTACTTC.

In its sample, this clonotype was seen many times. The chain is built from TRBV29-1 and TRBJ1-5; perhaps TRBD1 as D (5 bases). Germline V lookup: CDR1 SQVTM, CDR2 ANQGSEA. The CDR3 is 13 residues long. The V and J ends lost 5 bases and 3 bases respectively, with 11 bases between them. CDR3 residues: CSVSPGVNQPQHF. For the CDR3, the DNA is TGCAGCGTTTCCCCGGGGGTCAATCAGCCCCAGCATTTT.

This clonotype was found many times. The V call is TRBV27, the J call TRBJ1-5, with D hard to call. Germline values: CDR1 MNHEY, CDR2 SMNVEV (reference sequence). This CDR3 is 13 amino acids long. Trimming shortened V by 5 bases and J by 5 bases, and 10 bases separated the two germline ends. The CDR3 DNA reads TGTGCCAGCAGTCCCCTGGAGTATCAGCCCCAGCATTTT. It specifies CASSPLEYQPQHF.

This clonotype was seen ten or more times. This chain connects TRBV15 to TRBJ2-1, with 8 bases that match TRBD2. This CDR3 is 13 amino acids long. Trimming removed 7 bases from V and 4 bases from J; junction bases left unmatched: 3. The V gene's germline CDR1 is LNHNV and CDR2 YYDKDF (reference sequence). CDR3 in amino acids: CATNQREYNEQFF. CDR3 in DNA: TGTGCCACCAACCAGCGGGAGTACAATGAGCAGTTCTTC.

As to this clonotype: This CDR3 fails to terminate in the conserved phenylalanine or tryptophan, so it likely reflects a read error. The chain has TRBV12-3 or TRBV12-4 and TRBJ2-5; 8 nucleotides agree with TRBD2. CDR3 size: 15 residues. CDR3 amino acids: CAGSFTSGAQETQYS. The CDR3 nucleotides read TGTGCCGGCAGTTTTACTAGCGGAGCACAAGAGACCCAGTACTCC.

This clonotype was detected many times. The chain carries TRBV11-1 and TRBJ1-1; 8 positions agree with TRBD1. Germline CDR1 and CDR2: SGHAT and FQDESV (reference sequence). There are 14 residues in the CDR3. Unmatched junction bases numbered 5, after V lost 4 bases and J lost 4 bases. The CDR3 reads CASSSQGASTEAFF. The CDR3 DNA sequence: TGTGCCAGCAGCTCTCAGGGGGCAAGCACTGAAGCTTTCTTT.